This TCR beta chain was sequenced during a study of cytomegalovirus exposure and HLA in healthy donors. Study outcomes and limitations: Upon later analysis, TCR association rates were observed to vary by HLA locus, being highest for DRB1 and lowest for HLA-C.

Details on this clone: Its antigen is unidentified.

Between the trimmed V and J ends, which lost 3 bases and 2 bases, there was a span of 22 bases. Germline CDR1 is MDHEN and CDR2 is SYDVKM. This CDR3 region has 18 residues. 60 Vbeta and 13 Jbeta primers were used in PCR. The method was immunoSEQ multiplex PCR; TCRdb's version includes in-frame clones alone and lacks a portion of them. In the table there are roughly 140,000 clones, 68% of which are singletons. This receptor was taken from a man aged 55 to 70 in good health and CMV-seronegative. Specimen: PBMCs. The chain carries TRBV28 and TRBJ1-2; perhaps TRBD1 as D (6 bases). CDR3 DNA: TGTGCCAGCAGTTTTGAGGGGGTACCTCGTCTAACCAACTATGGCTACACCTTC. Its translation is CASSFEGVPRLTNYGYTF.